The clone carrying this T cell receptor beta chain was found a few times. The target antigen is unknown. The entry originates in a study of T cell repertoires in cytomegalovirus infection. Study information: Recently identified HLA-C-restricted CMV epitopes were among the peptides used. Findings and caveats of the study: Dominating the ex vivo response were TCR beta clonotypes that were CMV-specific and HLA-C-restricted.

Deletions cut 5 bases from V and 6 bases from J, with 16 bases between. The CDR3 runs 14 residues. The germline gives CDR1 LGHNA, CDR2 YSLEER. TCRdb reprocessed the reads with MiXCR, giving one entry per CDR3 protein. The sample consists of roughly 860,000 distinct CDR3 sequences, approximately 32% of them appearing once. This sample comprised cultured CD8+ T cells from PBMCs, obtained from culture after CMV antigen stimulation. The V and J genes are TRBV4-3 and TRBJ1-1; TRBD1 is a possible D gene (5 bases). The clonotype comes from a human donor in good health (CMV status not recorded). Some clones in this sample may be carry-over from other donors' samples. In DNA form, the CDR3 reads TGCGCCAGCAGCTTCGCCGGGACCCACCCTGAAGCTTTCTTT. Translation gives CASSFAGTHPEAFF.